The TCR beta chain described here comes from a study of blood T cell repertoires in COVID-19. The length of the CDR3 is 17 residues. With V trimmed by 1 base and J by 7 bases, 10 bases remained unmatched. The germline V gene has CDR1 SGDLS and CDR2 YYNGEE. Repertoires were generated with immunoSEQ multiplex PCR, while TCRdb's copy carries only in-frame clones and drops some. Among a few hundred thousand clones listed, around 90% were seen once. The J gene is TRBJ2-5, the V gene TRBV9, with 13 positions matching TRBD2. What was sequenced was peripheral blood. The clonotype originates from a woman in her 30s with COVID-19, enrolled during active disease. The CDR3 DNA sequence: TGTGCCAGCAGCGTAACGGGACTAGCGGGACCCAGCGGGACCCAGTACTTC. Its translation is CASSVTGLAGPSGTQYF.